Listed below are T cell receptor beta chains from one sample, sequenced in a study of blood T cell repertoires in COVID-19. The assay was immunoSEQ multiplex PCR, and TCRdb's table has in-frame clones only and misses some. The sample carries fewer than 200,000 clones, 88% recorded once. Sequenced sample: peripheral blood. These receptors came from a man aged 50 or older who had recovered from COVID-19. Each CDR3 is given with its conserved first and last residue. The D gene is left open where the match is weak. A row's size may be missing; if present it is once, few, many or a size class.

D | J | length | size | V | CDR3 | DNA
NA | TRBJ1-2 | 11 | NA | TRBV28 | CASSAGYGYTF | TGTGCCAGCAGTGCAGGATATGGCTACACCTTC
TRBD1 | TRBJ1-1 | 20 | NA | TRBV27 | CASSLRRGGPGQARNTEAFF | TGTGCCAGCAGTTTACGGAGGGGGGGACCGGGACAGGCCAGGAACACTGAAGCTTTCTTT
TRBD2 | TRBJ2-7 | 12 | NA | TRBV12-3/TRBV12-4 | CASSLESGKQYF | TGTGCCAGCAGTTTAGAGAGCGGGAAGCAGTACTTC
NA | TRBJ1-6 | 16 | few | TRBV5-6 | CASSLWTANGNSPLHF | TGTGCCAGCAGCTTGTGGACAGCAAATGGAAATTCACCCCTCCACTTT
NA | TRBJ1-2 | 14 | NA | TRBV27 | CASRSPAGSFGYTF | TGTGCCAGCAGGAGCCCTGCGGGGTCGTTTGGCTACACCTTC
NA | TRBJ1-1 | 16 | NA | TRBV5-1 | CASSLRISAGSDEAFF | TGCGCCAGCAGCTTGAGGATTTCGGCAGGGTCAGATGAAGCTTTCTTT
TRBD1 | TRBJ2-7 | 18 | NA | TRBV9 | CASSAPSRDRNFSYEQYF | TGTGCCAGCAGCGCCCCCTCCCGGGACAGAAACTTCTCCTACGAGCAGTACTTC
NA | TRBJ2-1 | 15 | NA | TRBV7-6 | CASSSRAGTYNEQFF | TGTGCCAGCAGCTCTAGGGCGGGGACCTACAATGAGCAGTTCTTC
NA | TRBJ2-7 | 16 | NA | TRBV6-5 | CASSYSSVTTSYEQYF | TGTGCCAGCAGTTACTCTAGCGTTACGACATCCTACGAGCAGTACTTC
NA | TRBJ2-7 | 16 | NA | TRBV3-1/TRBV3-2 | CASSQDTSYGGYEQYF | TGTGCCAGCAGCCAAGATACGAGTTACGGGGGCTACGAGCAGTACTTC
NA | TRBJ2-7 | 15 | NA | TRBV28 | CASSQGSTSSYEQYF | TGTGCCAGCAGCCAAGGGTCCACTAGCTCCTACGAGCAGTACTTC
NA | TRBJ2-7 | 18 | NA | TRBV6-2/TRBV6-3 | CASSFTGTGGAGRSEQYF | TGTGCCAGCAGTTTCACCGGGACAGGAGGAGCGGGAAGGAGCGAGCAGTACTTC
TRBD1 | TRBJ2-7 | 15 | NA | TRBV5-1 | CASSLGDRATYEQYF | TGCGCCAGCAGCTTGGGCGACAGGGCTACCTACGAGCAGTACTTC
NA | TRBJ1-1 | 14 | NA | TRBV29-1 | CSVVGGQGYTEAFF | TGCAGCGTTGTAGGTGGTCAGGGATACACTGAAGCTTTCTTT
NA | TRBJ2-3 | 15 | NA | TRBV19 | CASRAIAALADTQYF | TGTGCCAGTAGGGCAATAGCGGCTCTAGCAGATACGCAGTATTTT
TRBD2 | TRBJ2-1 | 20 | NA | TRBV9 | CASSLGTPTTLAGGPVEQFF | TGTGCCAGCAGCCTCGGGACACCTACGACCCTAGCGGGGGGGCCCGTTGAGCAGTTCTTC
TRBD2 | TRBJ2-1 | 16 | NA | TRBV9 | CASSPNPAGGYNEQFF | TGTGCCAGCAGCCCCAACCCAGCGGGGGGGTACAATGAGCAGTTCTTC
NA | TRBJ2-1 | 15 | once | TRBV9 | CASSPQGNSYNEQFF | TGTGCCAGCAGCCCTCAGGGCAACTCCTACAATGAGCAGTTCTTC
NA | TRBJ2-1 | 15 | NA | TRBV6-6 | CASRQDRSSYNEQFF | TGTGCCAGCAGACAAGACAGGAGCTCCTACAATGAGCAGTTCTTC
TRBD2 | TRBJ2-7 | 14 | NA | TRBV11-2 | CASRGTSASYEQYF | TGTGCCAGCAGGGGGACTAGCGCCTCCTACGAGCAGTACTTC
NA | TRBJ2-3 | 15 | NA | TRBV2 | CASSSPARDGDTQYF | TGTGCCAGCAGTTCACCGGCCCGGGATGGAGATACGCAGTATTTT
TRBD1 | TRBJ1-3 | 15 | NA | TRBV28 | CASSAQGAVGNTIYF | TGTGCCAGCAGCGCACAGGGGGCGGTGGGAAACACCATATATTTT